These 20 T cell receptor beta chains were all obtained from the same sample, sequenced in a study of blood T cells in healthy people across ages. Primers used in a second PCR of about 7 to 12 cycles were a sample-barcoded 5' primer and a J-beta primer mix. From the 5' RACE reads, TCRdb called clonotypes with MiXCR, one entry per CDR3 protein. The sample lists about 970,000 distinct CDR3 sequences, 45% to 60% seen once, with around a fifth in the top ten. Sample: blood. The receptor set was obtained from a woman aged 60-75 years in good health.

The chain is built from TRBV6-2 or TRBV6-3 and TRBJ2-2; perhaps TRBD1 as D (6 bases). This CDR3 comprises 15 residues. Deletions cut 8 bases from V and 6 bases from J, with 19 bases between. Germline CDR1 reads MNHEY; CDR2 reads SVGEGT. The CDR3 DNA sequence: TGTGCCAGCCGCAGTGGGGGCGCGTCCTCCGGGGAGCTGTTTTTT. This codes for CASRSGGASSGELFF.

This clonotype was counted only a few times. The chain combines TRBV4-1 with TRBJ2-1; unclear D gene. Germline V CDR1 and CDR2: MGHRA, YSYEKL. CDR3 size: 15 residues. Trimming pared 5 bases from V and 12 bases from J, leaving 23 bases between. The CDR3 loop is CASSEPVVGRVGQFF. For the CDR3, the DNA is TGCGCCAGCAGCGAGCCGGTGGTGGGTCGAGTTGGGCAGTTCTTC.

The chain links TRBV4-1 to TRBJ2-1; 9 nucleotides agree with TRBD1. Trimming cost V 4 bases and J 5 bases; bases outside gene matches: 15. This CDR3 is built from 18 residues. Germline-derived CDR1 and CDR2 are MGHRA and YSYEKL. As DNA, the CDR3 is TGCGCCAGCAGCCCGAGGGCCGGACAGGGGCCGCGGGACAATGAGCAGTTCTTC. It codes for CASSPRAGQGPRDNEQFF.

This clonotype was counted a few times. As DNA, the CDR3 is TGCAGCGTTGACGGAGAAAACAAAAACATTCAGTACTTC. This encodes CSVDGENKNIQYF. The genes are TRBV29-1 and TRBJ2-4; D gene unclear. Germline lookup yields CDR1 SQVTM and CDR2 ANQGSEA. The CDR3 runs 13 residues. V lost 3 bases to trimming and J lost 3 bases, with 9 bases between them.

In this sample, this clonotype turned up many times. This sequence joins TRBV28 and TRBJ2-7; TRBD2 is a possible D gene (7 bases). Trimming pared 5 bases from V and 2 bases from J, leaving 16 bases between. The length of the CDR3 is 15 residues. Germline-derived CDR1 and CDR2 are MDHEN and SYDVKM. CDR3 nucleotide sequence: TGTGCCAGCAGTCGCCCCCGGGGGGCAACCTACGAGCAGTACTTC. Amino acid sequence: CASSRPRGATYEQYF.

This chain links TRBV7-9 with TRBJ2-5; 12 bases match TRBD2. CDR3 size: 17 residues. The junction had 3 bases not matched to a gene; V was cut back by 1 base and J by 0 bases. Germline V gives CDR1 SEHNR, CDR2 FQNEAQ (reference sequence). CDR3 sequence reads: CASSLEGTSGYQETQYF. In DNA, the CDR3 is TGTGCCAGCAGCTTAGAAGGGACTAGCGGGTACCAAGAGACCCAGTACTTC.

This chain links TRBV12-3 or TRBV12-4 with TRBJ2-3; 7 bases align to TRBD1. The V and J ends lost 6 bases and 2 bases, in that order; junction bases with no gene match: 2. CDR3 length equals 13 residues. DNA for the CDR3: TGTGCCAGCAGGGGACAGTTCACAGATACGCAGTATTTT. Protein product: CASRGQFTDTQYF.

V usage is TRBV18 and J usage is TRBJ2-1; no clear D. V was pared by 3 bases and J by 7 bases, with 7 bases between. This CDR3 has 12 residues. Germline V lookup: CDR1 KGHSH, CDR2 LQKENI. The CDR3 region is CASSPHTNEQFF. The CDR3 bases are TGTGCCAGCTCACCTCATACGAATGAGCAGTTCTTC.

V and J are TRBV7-3 and TRBJ2-1; possibly TRBD2 for D (5 bases). V was cut by 1 base and J by 4 bases, with 11 bases left in between. The CDR3 is made up of 15 amino acids. Germline V lookup: CDR1 SGHTA, CDR2 FQGTGA. CDR3 bases: TGTGCCAGCAGCTTAAGTCAGCGGAGTTACAATGAGCAGTTCTTC. Amino acid sequence: CASSLSQRSYNEQFF.

This chain connects TRBV19 to TRBJ2-6, with unresolved D. The V gene lost 0 bases and the J gene lost 1 base, with 10 bases spanning the gap. Germline-derived CDR1 and CDR2 are LNHDA and SQIVND (reference sequence). The CDR3 extends over 17 amino acids. The CDR3 reads CASSIDVVGSGANVLTF. The CDR3 nucleotides are TGTGCCAGTAGTATAGATGTAGTAGGATCTGGGGCCAACGTCCTGACTTTC.

This clonotype has only a few counts. The rearrangement links TRBV27 to TRBJ2-1; D not certain. Deletions cut 5 bases from V and 3 bases from J, with 11 bases between. Germline values: CDR1 MNHEY, CDR2 SMNVEV (reference sequence). The CDR3 consists of 14 residues. In DNA, the CDR3 is TGTGCCAGCAGTGCTACAACGCACTACAATGAGCAGTTCTTC. Protein: CASSATTHYNEQFF.

This clonotype was counted a few times. The V and J genes are TRBV7-2 and TRBJ2-7; TRBD2 agrees at 12 bases. The trim removed 5 bases at V and 0 bases at J, leaving 14 bases unmatched. CDR1 is SGHTA and CDR2 is FQGNSA in the germline V gene. The length of the CDR3 is 19 residues. The CDR3 reads CASSTKARGLAGISYEQYF. CDR3 nucleotides: TGTGCCAGCAGCACAAAGGCTCGCGGACTAGCGGGGATCTCCTACGAGCAGTACTTC.

This chain connects TRBV10-3 to TRBJ1-1; 7 positions agree with TRBD1. CDR3 length: 14 amino acids. With 3 bases clipped from V and 5 bases from J, the junction kept 6 bases outside the gene matches. Germline V lookup: CDR1 ENHRY, CDR2 SYGVKD. The CDR3 sequence: CAISEDRARTEAFF. The CDR3 bases are TGTGCCATCAGTGAAGACAGGGCGCGAACTGAAGCTTTCTTT.

There are many counts of this clonotype. Written as DNA, the CDR3 is TGTGCCAGCAGCTTAGGACAGAACACAGATACGCAGTATTTT. It encodes CASSLGQNTDTQYF. This chain links TRBV7-2 with TRBJ2-3; D is perhaps TRBD1 (5 bases). The CDR3 runs to 14 residues. Trimming left V 1 base short and J 2 bases short, with 7 bases between. Looked up from germline, CDR1 is SGHTA and CDR2 is FQGNSA.

The CDR3 DNA sequence: TGTGCCAGCAGCCCTAGCCAAGATCCGCCAGGGCCTTATGGCTACACCTTC. Protein product: CASSPSQDPPGPYGYTF. The chain combines TRBV12-3 or TRBV12-4 with TRBJ1-2; possible D gene TRBD1, 5 bases. The length of the CDR3 is 17 residues. The V end lost 6 bases, the J end lost 5 bases, and 25 bases lay between the germline ends.

V usage is TRBV12-3 or TRBV12-4 and J usage is TRBJ2-7; unclear D gene. V was shortened by 1 base and J by 5 bases, with 9 bases between the two germline ends. This CDR3 has 13 residues. The CDR3 here is CASSLGVLNEQYF. The CDR3 nucleotides read TGTGCCAGCAGTTTAGGGGTATTGAACGAGCAGTACTTC.

The chain employs TRBV10-1 and TRBJ2-5; 13 bases line up with TRBD2. From germline, CDR1 is WNHNN and CDR2 SYGVQD (reference sequence). The CDR3 spans 17 residues. J gave up 4 bases and V 2 bases, and 7 bases lay outside the gene matches. For the CDR3, the DNA is TGCGCCAGCAGTGAGCCTGGACTAGCGGGAGAGAGAGAGACCCAGTACTTC. Encoded protein: CASSEPGLAGERETQYF.

Of note for this clonotype: Compared with germline, one end of the junction differs, possibly owing to a read error. The chain combines TRBV13 with TRBJ2-4; D is perhaps TRBD1 (5 bases). The CDR3 extends over 16 amino acids. Germline V gene data show CDR1 as PRHDT and CDR2 as FYEKMQ (reference sequence). DNA of the CDR3: TGTGCCGGCAGTCTAGGGGCAGGGAAAGCCAAAAACATTCAGTACTTC. This gives the protein CAGSLGAGKAKNIQYF.

The V gene is TRBV12-3 or TRBV12-4, the J gene TRBJ1-1; TRBD1 matches 9 bases. There are 17 residues in the CDR3. With V trimmed by 0 bases and J by 6 bases, 11 bases remained unmatched. The CDR3 region is CASSLAPGQGLFAEAFF. CDR3 nucleotide sequence: TGTGCCAGCAGTTTAGCACCGGGACAGGGTTTGTTCGCTGAAGCTTTCTTT.

The rearrangement joins TRBV20-1 to TRBJ2-4; D is ambiguous. CDR3 size: 13 residues. V was trimmed by 5 bases and J by 2 bases, leaving 10 bases between them. CDR1 is DFQATT and CDR2 is SNEGSKA in the germline V gene (reference sequence). Written as DNA, the CDR3 is TGCAGTGCTCGGCTGTTAACCAAAAACATTCAGTACTTC. This sequence encodes CSARLLTKNIQYF.